This record looks at one T cell receptor (beta chain) sequence and its context. This CDR3 has 15 residues. V was cut by 6 bases and J by 8 bases, with 22 bases left in between. Germline V gene lookup returns CDR1 MNHEY and CDR2 SMNVEV (reference sequence). The sample is drawn from a study of blood T cell repertoires in COVID-19. Sequencing was performed with immunoSEQ multiplex PCR; in TCRdb, only in-frame clones are kept and a portion is missing. This sample has about 52,000 clones; about 90% occur once, and the top ten carry about 16%. Sequencing was performed on peripheral blood. The sequence was collected from a human donor with active COVID-19. The donor label of this sample is uncertain. The chain is built from TRBV27 and TRBJ1-2; a possible D gene is TRBD1 (6 bases). The CDR3 DNA sequence: TGTGCCAGCAGACCTCAGGGGCGTTCAATAGAAGGCTACACCTTC. It is translated as CASRPQGRSIEGYTF.